This entry lists 9 T cell receptor beta chains sequenced from one sample in a study of blood T cells in healthy people across ages. Next came a second PCR, run for about 6 to 11 cycles, which used a sample-barcoded 5' primer along with a J-beta primer mix. TCRdb re-analysed the 5' RACE reads in MiXCR, keeping a single row per CDR3 protein. The data show 750,000 to 950,000 distinct CDR3 sequences, roughly 53% seen once. The sequencing input was blood. The receptors stem from an elderly man in good health.

The count of this clonotype is one. The rearrangement links TRBV6-5 to TRBJ2-3; D is tentatively TRBD1 or TRBD2 (5 bases each). The germline V and J ends were trimmed by 2 bases and 14 bases, with 17 bases remaining between them. The germline V gene encodes CDR1 MNHEY and CDR2 SVGAGI. The CDR3 loop spans 13 amino acids. CDR3 sequence reads: CASSYPGTRYAYF. CDR3 in DNA: TGTGCCAGCAGTTACCCAGGGACCCGATACGCGTATTTT.

This sequence joins TRBV5-5 and TRBJ2-7; D unclear. The CDR3 loop spans 15 amino acids. From germline, CDR1 is SGHKS and CDR2 YYEKEE (reference sequence). V was cut by 2 bases and J by 1 base, with 13 bases left in between. CDR3 DNA sequence: TGTGCCAGCAGCTTCCAGGCACAAACTTCCTACGAGCAGTACTTC. This codes for CASSFQAQTSYEQYF.

J is TRBJ2-2 and V is TRBV4-2, with TRBD2 matching 7 bases. CDR1 LGHNA and CDR2 YNFKEQ come from the germline V gene. V lost 3 bases, J lost 1 base, and 5 bases stayed unmatched. The CDR3 contains 16 residues. The CDR3 DNA is TGTGCCAGCAGCCAGCGCCTAGCGGTGAACACCGGGGAGCTGTTTTTT. It translates to CASSQRLAVNTGELFF.

This clonotype has just a few counts. The rearrangement uses TRBV12-3 or TRBV12-4 and TRBJ2-4; no clear D. The CDR3 is 13 amino acids. V lost 6 bases to trimming and J lost 13 bases, with 19 bases between them. CDR3 region: CASSLDVPGEQYF. CDR3 in DNA: TGTGCCAGCAGCCTGGACGTACCGGGTGAGCAGTACTTC.

This clonotype was observed a few times. V usage is TRBV29-1 and J usage is TRBJ1-5, with 9 nucleotides matching TRBD1. The CDR3 extends over 13 amino acids. J was trimmed by 5 bases and V by 6 bases; bases with no gene match: 5. The germline CDR1 and CDR2 sequences are SQVTM and ANQGSEA. Here the CDR3 DNA reads TGCAGCGTGGCCGGGACAGGGTATCAGCCCCAGCATTTT. It translates to CSVAGTGYQPQHF. Looking up the rest from reference TRBV29-1 and TRBJ1-5 gives the full variable domain: SAVISQKPSRDICQRGTSLTIQCQVDSQVTMMFWYRQQPGQSLTLIATANQGSEATYESGFVIDKFPISRPNLTFSTLTVSNMSPEDSSIYLCSVAGTGYQPQHFGDGTRLSIL.

The chain couples TRBV6-6 to TRBJ2-1; 12 bases map to TRBD2. This CDR3 region has 15 residues. CDR1 is MNHNY and CDR2 is SVGAGI in the germline V gene (reference sequence). V was clipped by 3 bases and J by 10 bases; unmatched bases: 7. In DNA, the CDR3 is TGTGCCAGCAGTTATCTGACTAGCGGGAGTGGGGAGCAGTTCTTC. This codes for CASSYLTSGSGEQFF.

The chain uses TRBV6-6 and TRBJ1-4; D possibly corresponds to TRBD1 (5 bases). Germline lookup yields CDR1 MNHNY and CDR2 SVGAGI (reference sequence). Trimming removed 6 bases from V and 8 bases from J, with 19 bases in between. The CDR3 is made up of 15 amino acids. The CDR3 coding sequence is TGTGCCAGCAGCAACACGGCGGGGACGAGGGAAAAACTGTTTTTT. Translation gives CASSNTAGTREKLFF.

This clonotype was observed a handful of times. CDR3 DNA: TGTGCCAGCAGCCGCTGGGACAGGGCTCTAGATACGCAGTATTTT. Protein: CASSRWDRALDTQYF. This chain links TRBV3-1 with TRBJ2-3; 9 bases are a match to TRBD1. CDR1 and CDR2 (germline): LGHDT, YNNKEL (reference sequence). The V and J ends lost 4 bases and 5 bases, in that order; junction bases with no gene match: 7. The CDR3 runs 15 residues.

V gene TRBV6-6 combines with J gene TRBJ2-5, with a weak D call TRBD1 (6 bases). This CDR3 contains 15 residues. Trimming cost V 2 bases and J 11 bases, with 21 bases left between them. Looked up from germline, CDR1 is MNHNY and CDR2 is SVGAGI (reference sequence). The CDR3: CASSYGTRKGNEQYF. The CDR3 coding sequence is TGTGCCAGCAGTTACGGGACAAGGAAAGGAAATGAGCAGTACTTC.